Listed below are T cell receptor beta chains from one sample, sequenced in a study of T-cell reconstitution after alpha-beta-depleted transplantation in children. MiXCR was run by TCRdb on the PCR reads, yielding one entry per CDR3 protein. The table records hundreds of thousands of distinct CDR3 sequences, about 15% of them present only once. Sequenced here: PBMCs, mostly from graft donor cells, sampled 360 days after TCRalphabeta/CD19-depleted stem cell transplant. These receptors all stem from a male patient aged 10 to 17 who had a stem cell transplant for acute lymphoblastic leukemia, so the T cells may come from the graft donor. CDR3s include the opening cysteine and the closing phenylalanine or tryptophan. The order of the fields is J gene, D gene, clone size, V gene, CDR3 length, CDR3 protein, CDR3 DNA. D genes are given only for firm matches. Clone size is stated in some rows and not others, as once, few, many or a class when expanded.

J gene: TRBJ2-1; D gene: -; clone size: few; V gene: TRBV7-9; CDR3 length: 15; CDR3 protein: CASSFAAGAYNEQFF; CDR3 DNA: TGTGCCAGCAGCTTCGCCGCGGGCGCCTACAATGAGCAGTTCTTC
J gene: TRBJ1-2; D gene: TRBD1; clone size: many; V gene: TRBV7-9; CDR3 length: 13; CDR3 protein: CASSAGTAYGYTF; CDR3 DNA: TGTGCCAGCAGCGCCGGGACAGCCTATGGCTACACCTTC
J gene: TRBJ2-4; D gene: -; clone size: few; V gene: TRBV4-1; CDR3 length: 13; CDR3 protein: CASSQDGPNIQYF; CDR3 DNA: TGCGCCAGCAGCCAGGATGGTCCAAACATTCAGTACTTC
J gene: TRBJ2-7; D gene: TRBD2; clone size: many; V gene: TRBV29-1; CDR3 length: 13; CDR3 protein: CSVARTSSYEQYF; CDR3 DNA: TGCAGCGTTGCCAGGACTAGTTCCTACGAGCAGTACTTC
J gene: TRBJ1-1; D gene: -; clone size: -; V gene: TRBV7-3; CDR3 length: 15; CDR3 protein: CASSLNGGQGTEAFF; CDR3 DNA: TGTGCCAGCAGCTTAAATGGGGGGCAAGGCACTGAAGCTTTCTTT
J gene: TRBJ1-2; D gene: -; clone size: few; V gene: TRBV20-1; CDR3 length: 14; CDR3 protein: CSAPVGGRSYGYTF; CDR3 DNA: TGCAGTGCCCCTGTAGGGGGGCGCTCCTATGGCTACACCTTC
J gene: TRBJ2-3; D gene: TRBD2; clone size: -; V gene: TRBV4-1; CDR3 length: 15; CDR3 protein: CASSPLAGVPDTQYF; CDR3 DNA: TGCGCCAGCAGTCCGCTAGCGGGAGTCCCAGATACGCAGTATTTT
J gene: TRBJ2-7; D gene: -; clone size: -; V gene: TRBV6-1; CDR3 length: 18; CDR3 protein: CASSEALRSVYLSYEQYF; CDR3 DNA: TGTGCCAGCAGTGAAGCGCTTCGGAGCGTCTACCTCTCCTACGAGCAGTACTTC
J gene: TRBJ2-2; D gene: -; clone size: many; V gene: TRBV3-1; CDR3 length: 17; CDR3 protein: CASSPPVSRGTPGELFF; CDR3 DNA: TGTGCCAGCAGCCCCCCCGTTTCCAGGGGAACCCCCGGGGAGCTGTTTTTT
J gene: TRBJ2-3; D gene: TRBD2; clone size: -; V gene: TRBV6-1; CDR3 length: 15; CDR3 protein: CASSEGAGVPDTQYF; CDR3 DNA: TGTGCCAGCAGTGAAGGGGCGGGAGTTCCAGATACGCAGTATTTT
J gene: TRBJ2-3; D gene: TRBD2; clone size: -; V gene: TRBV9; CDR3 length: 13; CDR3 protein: CASSGGLTDTQYF; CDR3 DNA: TGTGCCAGCAGCGGGGGACTAACAGATACGCAGTATTTT
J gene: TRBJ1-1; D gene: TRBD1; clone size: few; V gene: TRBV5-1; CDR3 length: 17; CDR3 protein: CASSLVGTGVLNTEAFF; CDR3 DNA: TGCGCCAGCAGCTTGGTGGGGACAGGCGTCCTCAACACTGAAGCTTTCTTT
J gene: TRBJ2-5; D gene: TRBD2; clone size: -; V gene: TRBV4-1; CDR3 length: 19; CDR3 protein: CASSQDVGSGRARGETQYF; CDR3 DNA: TGCGCCAGCAGCCAAGATGTTGGTAGCGGGAGGGCAAGAGGAGAGACCCAGTACTTC
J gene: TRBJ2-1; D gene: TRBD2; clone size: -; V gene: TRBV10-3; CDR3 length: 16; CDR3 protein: CAISSTSGVTYNEQFF; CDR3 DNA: TGTGCCATCAGTAGCACTAGCGGGGTCACCTACAATGAGCAGTTCTTC
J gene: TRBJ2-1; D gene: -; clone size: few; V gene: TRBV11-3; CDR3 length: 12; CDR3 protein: CASSLRFDEQFF; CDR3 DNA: TGTGCCAGCAGCTTACGGTTCGATGAGCAGTTCTTC
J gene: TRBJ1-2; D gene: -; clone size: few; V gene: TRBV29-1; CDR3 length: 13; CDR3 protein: CSVEAAGTMPGTF; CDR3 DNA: TGCAGCGTTGAAGCTGCCGGGACAATGCCGGGCACCTTC
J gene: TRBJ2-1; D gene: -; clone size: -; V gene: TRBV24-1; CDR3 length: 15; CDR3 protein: CATSDPATLDGEQFF; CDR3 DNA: TGTGCCACCAGTGATCCTGCGACCCTTGACGGTGAGCAGTTCTTC
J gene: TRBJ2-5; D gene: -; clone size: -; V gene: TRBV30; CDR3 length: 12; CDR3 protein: CAGGPRRETQYF; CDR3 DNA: TGTGCCGGGGGACCGAGGAGAGAGACCCAGTACTTC
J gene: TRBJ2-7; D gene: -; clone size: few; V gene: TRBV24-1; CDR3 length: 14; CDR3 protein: CATSDSGPVYEQYF; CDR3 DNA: TGTGCCACCAGTGATTCCGGGCCTGTCTACGAGCAGTACTTC
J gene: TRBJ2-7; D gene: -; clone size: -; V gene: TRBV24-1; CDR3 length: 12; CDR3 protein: CATSDRYGEQYF; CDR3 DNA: TGTGCCACCAGTGATCGGTATGGGGAGCAGTACTTC
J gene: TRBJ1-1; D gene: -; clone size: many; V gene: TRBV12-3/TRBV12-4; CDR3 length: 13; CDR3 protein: CASSFAGATEAFF; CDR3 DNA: TGTGCCAGCAGTTTTGCAGGGGCAACTGAAGCTTTCTTT
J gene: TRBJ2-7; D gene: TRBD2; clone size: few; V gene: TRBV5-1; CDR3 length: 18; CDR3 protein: CASSLVSLAGAAFYEQYF; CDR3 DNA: TGCGCCAGCAGCTTGGTTTCGCTAGCGGGAGCCGCCTTCTACGAGCAGTACTTC
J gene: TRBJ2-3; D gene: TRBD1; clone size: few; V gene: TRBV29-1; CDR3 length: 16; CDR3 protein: CSVDGETGASTDTQYF; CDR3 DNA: TGCAGCGTTGATGGGGAAACAGGGGCTAGCACAGATACGCAGTATTTT
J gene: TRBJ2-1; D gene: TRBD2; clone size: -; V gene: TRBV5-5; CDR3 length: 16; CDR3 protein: CASSRPTSGTINEQFF; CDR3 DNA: TGTGCCAGCAGCCGCCCGACTAGCGGGACGATAAATGAGCAGTTCTTC
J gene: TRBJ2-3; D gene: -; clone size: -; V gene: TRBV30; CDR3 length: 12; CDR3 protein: CACHRVTDTQYF; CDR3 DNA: TGTGCCTGTCACAGGGTCACAGATACGCAGTATTTT
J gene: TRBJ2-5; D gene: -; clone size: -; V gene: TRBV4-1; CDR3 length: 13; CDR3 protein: CASSQKGWETQYF; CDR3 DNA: TGCGCCAGCAGCCAAAAGGGCTGGGAGACCCAGTACTTC
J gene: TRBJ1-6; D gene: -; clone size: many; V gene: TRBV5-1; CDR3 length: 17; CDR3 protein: CASSHRDTSSYNSPLHF; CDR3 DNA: TGCGCCAGCAGCCACCGGGACACGAGCTCCTATAATTCACCCCTCCACTTT
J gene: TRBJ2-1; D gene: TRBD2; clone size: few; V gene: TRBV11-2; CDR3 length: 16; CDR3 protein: CASSHVAGAPYNEQFF; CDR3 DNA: TGTGCCAGCAGCCACGTAGCGGGAGCCCCCTACAATGAGCAGTTCTTC
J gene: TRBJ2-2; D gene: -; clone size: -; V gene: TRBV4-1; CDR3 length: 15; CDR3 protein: CASSPPGVHTGELFF; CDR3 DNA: TGCGCCAGCAGCCCCCCCGGGGTCCACACCGGGGAGCTGTTTTTT
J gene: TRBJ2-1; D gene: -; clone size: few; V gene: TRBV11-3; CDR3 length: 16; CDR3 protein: CASSLVPGDTYNEQFF; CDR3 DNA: TGTGCCAGCAGCTTAGTGCCCGGGGACACCTACAATGAGCAGTTCTTC
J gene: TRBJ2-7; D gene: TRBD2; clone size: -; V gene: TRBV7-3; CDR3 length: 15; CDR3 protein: CASSPLGGGYDEQYF; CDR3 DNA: TGTGCCAGTAGCCCCCTTGGCGGGGGGTATGACGAGCAGTACTTC
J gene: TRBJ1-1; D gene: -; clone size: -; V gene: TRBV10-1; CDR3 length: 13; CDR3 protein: CASSNREDTEAFF; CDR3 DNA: TGCGCCAGCAGTAACAGGGAGGACACTGAAGCTTTCTTT
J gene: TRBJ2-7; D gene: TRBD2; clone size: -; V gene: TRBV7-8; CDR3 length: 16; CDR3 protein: CASSLGFSGRGYEQYF; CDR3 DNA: TGTGCCAGCAGCTTAGGCTTTAGCGGGAGAGGCTACGAGCAGTACTTC
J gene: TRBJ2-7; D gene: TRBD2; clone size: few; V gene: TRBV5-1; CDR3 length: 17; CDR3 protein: CASSLTQLAGVSYEQYF; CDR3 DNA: TGCGCCAGCAGCTTGACCCAACTAGCGGGAGTCTCCTACGAGCAGTACTTC
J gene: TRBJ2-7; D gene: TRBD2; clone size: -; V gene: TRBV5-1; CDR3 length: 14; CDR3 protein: CASSLREGTYEQYF; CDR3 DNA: TGCGCCAGCAGCTTGAGGGAGGGGACCTACGAGCAGTACTTC
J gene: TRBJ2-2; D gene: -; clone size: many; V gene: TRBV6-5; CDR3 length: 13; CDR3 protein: CASSYRETGELFF; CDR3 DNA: TGTGCCAGCAGTTACAGGGAGACCGGGGAGCTGTTTTTT
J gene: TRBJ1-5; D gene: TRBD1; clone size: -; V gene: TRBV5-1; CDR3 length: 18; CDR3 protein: CASSLTPIGQGFNQPQHF; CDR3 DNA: TGCGCCAGCAGTCTCACTCCCATTGGACAGGGCTTCAATCAGCCCCAGCATTTT
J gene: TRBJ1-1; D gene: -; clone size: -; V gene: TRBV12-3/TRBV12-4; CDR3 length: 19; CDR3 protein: CASRKLRDLMGNMNTEAFF; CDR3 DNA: TGTGCCAGCCGAAAACTTAGGGACCTCATGGGGAACATGAACACTGAAGCTTTCTTT
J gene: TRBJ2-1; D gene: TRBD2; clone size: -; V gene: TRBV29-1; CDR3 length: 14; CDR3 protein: CSVEGLAGEGEQFF; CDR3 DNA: TGCAGCGTCGAAGGACTAGCGGGAGAAGGTGAGCAGTTCTTC
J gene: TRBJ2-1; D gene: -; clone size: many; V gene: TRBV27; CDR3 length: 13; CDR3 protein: CASTGLALHEQFF; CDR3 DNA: TGTGCCAGCACGGGGCTAGCACTCCATGAGCAGTTCTTC
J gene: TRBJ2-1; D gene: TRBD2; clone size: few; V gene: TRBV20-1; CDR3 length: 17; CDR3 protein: CSARGLSGRRDYNEQFF; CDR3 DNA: TGCAGTGCTAGAGGGTTAAGCGGGAGACGGGACTACAATGAGCAGTTCTTC
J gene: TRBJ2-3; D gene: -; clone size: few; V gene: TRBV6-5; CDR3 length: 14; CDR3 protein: CASSYSIGTDTQYF; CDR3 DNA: TGTGCCAGCAGTTACTCGATCGGTACAGATACGCAGTATTTT
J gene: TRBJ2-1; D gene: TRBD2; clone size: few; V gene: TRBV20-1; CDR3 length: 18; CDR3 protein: CSLAGTSLFTGSYNEQFF; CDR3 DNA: TGCAGTCTAGCCGGGACTAGCCTTTTTACCGGCTCCTACAATGAGCAGTTCTTC
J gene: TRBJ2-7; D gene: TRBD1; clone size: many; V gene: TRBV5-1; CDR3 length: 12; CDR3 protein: CASGTGGNEQYF; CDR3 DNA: TGCGCCAGCGGAACAGGGGGCAACGAGCAGTACTTC
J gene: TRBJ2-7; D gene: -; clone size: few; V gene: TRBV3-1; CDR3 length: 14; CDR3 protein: CASSHGGITYEQYF; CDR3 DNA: TGTGCCAGCAGCCATGGCGGGATCACCTACGAGCAGTACTTC
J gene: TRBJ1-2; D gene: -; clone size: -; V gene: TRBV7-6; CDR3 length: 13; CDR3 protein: CASSLVGGGGYTF; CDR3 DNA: TGTGCCAGCAGCTTGGTGGGGGGCGGAGGCTACACCTTC
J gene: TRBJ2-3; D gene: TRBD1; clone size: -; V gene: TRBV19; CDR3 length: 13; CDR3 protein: CASRDREENTQYF; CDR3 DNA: TGTGCCAGCCGGGACAGGGAGGAGAATACGCAGTATTTT
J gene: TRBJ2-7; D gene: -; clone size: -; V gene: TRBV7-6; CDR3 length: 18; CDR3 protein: CASSFLPRSRPSSYEQYF; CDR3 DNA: TGTGCCAGCAGCTTCTTACCTAGATCCCGGCCCAGCTCCTACGAGCAGTACTTC
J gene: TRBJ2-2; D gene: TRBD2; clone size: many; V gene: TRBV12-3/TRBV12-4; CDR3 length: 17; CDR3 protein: CASSLRGTSGGTGELFF; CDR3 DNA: TGTGCCAGCAGTTTAAGAGGGACTAGCGGAGGCACCGGGGAGCTGTTTTTT